This is a list of T cell receptor beta chains from one sample in a study of OX40 agonist ivuxolimab in advanced cancers. The assay was immunoSEQ multiplex PCR, and TCRdb's table has in-frame clones only and misses some. The data hold almost 35,000 clones, with less than 85% observed a single time. The sequencing used CD4+ or CD8+ T cells sorted from blood, collected in a trial of the OX40 agonist ivuxolimab. Source of these receptors: an adult with an advanced solid tumor such as melanoma, head and neck, liver or kidney cancer. Each CDR3 is given with its conserved first and last residue. The D gene is left open where the match is weak.

length: 14; D: TRBD1; V: TRBV28; CDR3: CASRGDRMSPSAFF
length: 16; D: .; V: TRBV11-2; CDR3: CASSLGGRVGTGELFF
length: 15; D: .; V: TRBV10-2; CDR3: CASSESLANNEKLFF
length: 17; D: TRBD1; V: TRBV7-8; CDR3: CASSQRYQYRGHTEAFF
length: 13; D: .; V: TRBV6-4; CDR3: CASSDYKNGELFF
length: 14; D: TRBD1; V: TRBV5-1; CDR3: CASSSTGGADTQYF
length: 13; D: .; V: TRBV7-9; CDR3: CASSEPGWEEAFF
length: 13; D: .; V: TRBV10-2; CDR3: CASSESNRETQYF
length: 12; D: .; V: TRBV5-1; CDR3: CASRRDQDEQYF
length: 15; D: .; V: TRBV5-1; CDR3: CASSLASTFTDTQYF
length: 13; D: .; V: TRBV7-6; CDR3: CASSSLTTYEQYF
length: 14; D: TRBD2; V: TRBV25-1; CDR3: CASSALGGDETQYF
length: 17; D: TRBD1; V: TRBV4-1; CDR3: CASSQRQLQGIDEKLFF
length: 12; D: TRBD1; V: TRBV5-6; CDR3: CASSPGQASQYF
length: 13; D: .; V: TRBV5-1; CDR3: CASSLVGNGELFF
length: 14; D: .; V: TRBV10-3; CDR3: CAISESGVGEKLFF
length: 16; D: .; V: TRBV2; CDR3: CATLSTLLSGANVLTF
length: 15; D: .; V: TRBV9; CDR3: CASSSPYGFNEKLFF
length: 15; D: .; V: TRBV27; CDR3: CASSLGGSIGSTIYF
length: 17; D: .; V: TRBV2; CDR3: CASTGPGGGGSNQPQHF
length: 12; D: .; V: TRBV6-5; CDR3: CASGDFSYEQYF
length: 13; D: .; V: TRBV19; CDR3: CATRKGQFGPQHF
length: 14; D: .; V: TRBV28; CDR3: CASRTLSLGNGYTF
length: 16; D: TRBD2; V: TRBV6-1; CDR3: CASSDQREERPYEQYF
length: 15; D: .; V: TRBV11-2; CDR3: CASSPINRASYEQYF
length: 17; D: TRBD2; V: TRBV5-4; CDR3: CASSLEGWEGIGSEQFF
length: 17; D: .; V: TRBV5-5; CDR3: CASSLGQISSYNSPLHF
length: 11; D: .; V: TRBV7-9; CDR3: CASSSQETQYF
length: 19; D: TRBD2; V: TRBV28; CDR3: CASSSILAGGRPSYNEQFF
length: 15; D: .; V: TRBV2; CDR3: CASSEHLATNEKLFF
length: 13; D: .; V: TRBV5-1; CDR3: CASSLNSYNEQFF
length: 15; D: .; V: TRBV30; CDR3: CAWSVLGLDTGELFF
length: 15; D: .; V: TRBV7-9; CDR3: CASSLAGAGSYEQYF
length: 17; D: TRBD1; V: TRBV29-1; CDR3: CSVRGLYLESGANVLTF
length: 14; D: .; V: TRBV5-1; CDR3: CASSFGAGNEKLFF
length: 13; D: .; V: TRBV7-9; CDR3: CASSSDTLYEQYF
length: 14; D: TRBD2; V: TRBV5-4; CDR3: CASSLRGGAYEQYF
length: 15; D: .; V: TRBV7-2; CDR3: CASSLLLSTVSGYTF
length: 13; D: .; V: TRBV9; CDR3: CASSSGHNEKLFF
length: 19; D: TRBD1; V: TRBV11-2; CDR3: CASSQNYKTGQGREHGYTF
length: 13; D: .; V: TRBV6-5; CDR3: CASSGWMGTEAFF
length: 13; D: .; V: TRBV4-2; CDR3: CASSQAGRDEAFF
length: 15; D: .; V: TRBV6-1; CDR3: CASSASRGLFEKLFF
length: 15; D: TRBD2; V: TRBV5-4; CDR3: CASSPTGTSGRTQYF
length: 12; D: .; V: TRBV7-8; CDR3: CASSLPLNEQFF
length: 14; D: TRBD1; V: TRBV30; CDR3: CASSRGQGVDEQYF
length: 16; D: .; V: TRBV6-5; CDR3: CASSYGPGYSGNTIYF
length: 13; D: .; V: TRBV19; CDR3: CASNPGRRETQYF
length: 13; D: TRBD1; V: TRBV29-1; CDR3: CSVVHQGRGEQYF
length: 14; D: .; V: TRBV29-1; CDR3: CSVESNTEGEKLFF
length: 16; D: TRBD1; V: TRBV28; CDR3: CASSLIGTGGSDEQYF
length: 16; D: TRBD1; V: TRBV5-1; CDR3: CASSPGTGIANYGYTF
length: 13; D: .; V: TRBV6-5; CDR3: CASTQAGSGGLFF
length: 17; D: .; V: TRBV6-1; CDR3: CASSEPVRGPSLWEQYF
length: 14; D: .; V: TRBV7-9; CDR3: CASSLVVSYNEQFF
length: 15; D: .; V: TRBV2; CDR3: CASSVDRSSNQPQHF
length: 15; D: TRBD1; V: TRBV7-9; CDR3: CASSSYGQGNYGYTF
length: 15; D: .; V: TRBV10-3; CDR3: CAISDYISGTGELFF
length: 17; D: .; V: TRBV15; CDR3: CATSRDEQTINTGELFF